This entry lists 9 T cell receptor beta chains sequenced from one sample in a study of blood T cell repertoires in COVID-19. The method was immunoSEQ multiplex PCR; TCRdb's version includes in-frame clones alone and lacks a portion of them. Counted here are some 200,000 clones, around 81% occurring once; the ten biggest clones make up roughly 12%. Sequences were obtained from peripheral blood. Every receptor here comes from a woman older than 75 with COVID-19, enrolled during active disease.

CDR3 protein: CASSDFLGTEAFF. The CDR3 coding sequence is TGTGCCAGCAGTGACTTCCTTGGGACAGAAGCTTTCTTT. V usage is TRBV6-4 and J usage is TRBJ1-1; D is perhaps TRBD1 (6 bases). The CDR3 is made up of 13 amino acids. Germline loops: CDR1 MRHNA, CDR2 SNTAGT. V was clipped by 1 base and J by 8 bases, with 11 bases between them.

The rearrangement links TRBV18 to TRBJ1-2; 10 nucleotides match TRBD1. The CDR3 is 15 amino acids. Germline loops: CDR1 KGHSH, CDR2 LQKENI. The V segment lost 4 bases and the J segment 5 bases; nucleotides outside the gene matches: 7. The CDR3 DNA follows: TGTGCCAGCTCACGTGGGACAGGGGCGCGGTATGGCTACACCTTC. Translation gives CASSRGTGARYGYTF.

The V and J genes are TRBV7-6 and TRBJ2-5; 7 nucleotides agree with TRBD1. CDR1 and CDR2 (germline): SGHVS, FNYEAQ. The V and J ends lost 5 bases and 2 bases, in that order; junction bases with no gene match: 8. CDR3 length: 15 residues. CDR3 DNA: TGTGCCAGCAGCGTACCTACAGGGGCGCAAGAGACCCAGTACTTC. Protein: CASSVPTGAQETQYF. The variable domain in full, with the rest retrieved from reference TRBV7-6 and TRBJ2-5, is GAGVSQSPRYKVTKRGQDVALRCDPISGHVSLYWYRQALGQGPEFLTYFNYEAQQDKSGLPNDRFSAERPEGSISTLTIQRTEQRDSAMYRCASSVPTGAQETQYFGPGTRLLVL.

This rearrangement joins TRBV5-5 to TRBJ2-7; TRBD1 agrees at 9 bases. The CDR3 length is 14 residues. V lost 7 bases to trimming and J lost 2 bases; unmatched junction nucleotides: 7. Germline assignment: CDR1 SGHKS and CDR2 YYEKEE (reference sequence). The CDR3 reads CASASRQGAYEQYF. The CDR3 DNA sequence: TGTGCCAGCGCCTCGAGACAGGGGGCCTACGAGCAGTACTTC.

The V and J genes are TRBV4-2 and TRBJ2-3, with TRBD2 matching 10 bases. The CDR3 contains 17 residues. V gave up 4 bases and J gave up 0 bases; unmatched junction bases: 7. Germline V gene sequence: CDR1 LGHNA, CDR2 YNFKEQ. DNA for the CDR3: TGTGCCAGCAGCCGACGTCTAGCGGGAGCTAGCACAGATACGCAGTATTTT. As protein: CASSRRLAGASTDTQYF.

V is TRBV11-2 and J is TRBJ2-7; 10 nucleotides match TRBD1. The CDR3 covers 16 residues. V shed 1 base and J 7 bases; nucleotides not matched to a gene: 10. Germline CDR1 and CDR2: SGHAT and FQNNGV. The CDR3 nucleotides read TGTGCCAGCAGCTTAGGAGTGGGACAGGGGACAGTAGAGCAGTACTTC. Translating it yields CASSLGVGQGTVEQYF.

The J gene is TRBJ2-1, the V gene TRBV2, with 9 bases aligning to TRBD1. The CDR3 is 11 residues long. The J segment lost 15 bases and the V segment lost 6 bases, leaving 6 bases of the junction unmatched. In germline, CDR1 is SNHLY, CDR2 FYNNEI. CDR3 protein: CASSQQGAAFF. CDR3 DNA sequence: TGTGCCAGCAGCCAACAGGGGGCGGCGTTCTTC.

This chain joins TRBV14 and TRBJ2-6; 8 nucleotides match TRBD1. The CDR3 extends over 16 amino acids. J was trimmed by 0 bases and V by 5 bases; bases with no gene match: 3. The germline V gene encodes CDR1 SGHDN and CDR2 FVKESK. The CDR3 sequence is CASSNDRGSGANVLTF. DNA of the CDR3: TGTGCCAGCAGCAACGACAGGGGCTCTGGGGCCAACGTCCTGACTTTC.

This clone was seen more than once but under ten times. The chain employs TRBV29-1 and TRBJ1-1, with TRBD1 matching 7 bases. CDR1 and CDR2 from the germline V gene are SQVTM and ANQGSEA. With 5 bases clipped from V and 7 bases from J, the junction kept 10 bases outside the gene matches. The CDR3 runs to 13 residues. The CDR3 DNA is TGCAGCGTTCGGACTGACAGGGCCTTTGAAGCTTTCTTT. Amino acid sequence: CSVRTDRAFEAFF.